This is a list of T cell receptor beta chains from one sample in a study of Ad26.COV2.S vaccination and SARS-CoV-2 variants. The assay was immunoSEQ multiplex PCR, and TCRdb's table has in-frame clones only and misses some. Of around 450,000 clones in the sample, approximately 92% are singletons; the top ten hold roughly 2.5%. Sample: peripheral blood, taken in a trial of Ad26.COV2.S vaccine versus placebo. All receptors come from a person between 18 and 60 years old who received the Ad26.COV2.S COVID-19 vaccine or a placebo. Both conserved end residues are part of each CDR3. The D gene is left open where the match is weak. Clone size is not always given. Where it is, it says once, few, many or a class for expanded clones.

d_gene,v_gene,abundance,j_gene,len,CDR3aa,CDR3nt
-,TRBV5-4,-,TRBJ2-1,13,CASSLPTYNEQFF,TGTGCCAGCAGCCTACCAACATACAATGAGCAGTTCTTC
TRBD2,TRBV27,-,TRBJ2-7,16,CASSRRGGGGAWEQYF,TGTGCCAGCAGTAGGAGGGGTGGCGGGGGGGCTTGGGAGCAGTACTTC
TRBD2,TRBV7-3,-,TRBJ2-3,16,CASSLSASGRTDTQYF,TGTGCCAGCAGCTTAAGCGCTAGCGGCCGCACAGATACGCAGTATTTT
-,TRBV5-1,-,TRBJ2-6,14,CASSLSAGANVLTF,TGCGCCAGCAGCTTGTCTGCTGGGGCCAACGTCCTGACTTTC
-,TRBV4-1,-,TRBJ1-1,16,CASSHLGRTVNTEAFF,TGCGCCAGCAGCCACCTAGGACGGACAGTGAACACTGAAGCTTTCTTT
-,TRBV19,-,TRBJ1-1,12,CASTLGITEAFF,TGTGCCAGTACACTAGGGATAACTGAAGCTTTCTTT
TRBD2,TRBV19,-,TRBJ2-1,15,CASSTLAGPYNEQFF,TGTGCCAGTAGTACACTAGCGGGACCCTACAATGAGCAGTTCTTC
TRBD2,TRBV27,-,TRBJ2-1,16,CASSQTSGGPYNEQFF,TGTGCCAGCAGCCAGACTAGCGGGGGCCCCTACAATGAGCAGTTCTTC
TRBD1,TRBV27,once,TRBJ1-4,15,CASSSRTGLNEKLFF,TGTGCCAGCAGTTCGAGGACAGGACTGAATGAAAAACTGTTTTTT
TRBD2,TRBV11-2,-,TRBJ2-1,15,CASSSALAGVGEQFF,TGTGCCAGCAGCTCTGCGCTAGCGGGAGTAGGTGAGCAGTTCTTC
-,TRBV11-3,few,TRBJ1-2,13,CASSPRANYGYTF,TGTGCCAGCAGTCCCCGGGCTAACTATGGCTACACCTTC
TRBD1,TRBV4-3,-,TRBJ1-6,17,CASSQGTGQGYNSPLHF,TGCGCCAGCAGCCAAGGGACAGGGCAAGGTTATAATTCACCCCTCCACTTT
-,TRBV6-5,-,TRBJ1-2,15,CASSYEFNGGNRYTF,TGTGCCAGCAGTTACGAGTTTAACGGAGGGAATCGCTACACCTTC
TRBD2,TRBV7-3,-,TRBJ2-3,15,CASSLKAGGTDTQYF,TGTGCCAGCAGCTTAAAGGCGGGGGGCACAGATACGCAGTATTTT
TRBD1,TRBV4-2,-,TRBJ2-2,15,CASSLRDREAGELFF,TGTGCCAGCAGCCTAAGAGACAGGGAAGCCGGGGAGCTGTTTTTT
-,TRBV24-1,-,TRBJ1-2,12,CATSEAGYGYTF,TGTGCCACCAGTGAGGCAGGCTATGGCTACACCTTC
TRBD2,TRBV25-1,-,TRBJ2-7,13,CASAGGPSYEQYF,TGTGCCTCAGCGGGGGGGCCTTCCTACGAGCAGTACTTC
TRBD1,TRBV7-8,-,TRBJ2-3,15,CASSVRDRRTDTQYF,TGTGCCAGCAGCGTCCGGGACAGAAGGACAGATACGCAGTATTTT
-,TRBV3-1/TRBV3-2,-,TRBJ1-5,15,CASSQRGQHPQPQHF,TGTGCCAGCAGCCAACGTGGACAGCATCCTCAGCCCCAGCATTTT
-,TRBV3-1/TRBV3-2,-,TRBJ1-2,16,CASSAKGTKSTRGYTF,TGTGCCAGCAGCGCCAAAGGTACGAAGTCGACGCGTGGCTACACCTTC
-,TRBV5-1,-,TRBJ1-6,17,CASSFDPSSSYNSPLHF,TGCGCCAGCAGCTTCGACCCCAGCTCGTCCTATAATTCACCCCTCCACTTT
-,TRBV6-2/TRBV6-3,-,TRBJ1-6,16,CASSYSRRIYNSPLHF,TGTGCCAGCAGTTACTCCCGACGGATTTATAATTCACCCCTCCACTTT
-,TRBV6-5,-,TRBJ1-2,12,CASCTGRLGYTF,TGTGCCAGCTGTACAGGCCGGTTAGGCTACACCTTC
TRBD1,TRBV6-1,-,TRBJ1-2,13,CASSSDRANGYTF,TGTGCCAGCAGCTCGGACAGGGCAAATGGCTACACCTTC
TRBD1,TRBV9,-,TRBJ1-1,13,CASSPGGGAIAFF,TGTGCCAGCAGCCCAGGGGGGGGTGCGATAGCTTTCTTT
-,TRBV13,-,TRBJ1-1,16,CASSLGPLVLNTEAFF,TGTGCCAGCAGCTTAGGTCCTTTAGTGTTGAACACTGAAGCTTTCTTT
TRBD1,TRBV5-4,-,TRBJ2-1,15,CASSPGQGTYNEQFF,TGTGCCAGCAGCCCCGGACAGGGAACGTACAATGAGCAGTTCTTC